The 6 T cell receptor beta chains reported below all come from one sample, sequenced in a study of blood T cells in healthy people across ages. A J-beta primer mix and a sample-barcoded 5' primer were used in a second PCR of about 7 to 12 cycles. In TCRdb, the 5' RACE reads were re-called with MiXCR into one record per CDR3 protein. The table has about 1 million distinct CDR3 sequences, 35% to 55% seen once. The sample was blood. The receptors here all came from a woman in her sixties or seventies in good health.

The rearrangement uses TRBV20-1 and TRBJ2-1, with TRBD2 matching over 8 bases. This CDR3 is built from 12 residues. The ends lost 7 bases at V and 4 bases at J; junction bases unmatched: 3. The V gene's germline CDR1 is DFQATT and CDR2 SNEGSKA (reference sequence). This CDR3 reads CSVLAEYNEQFF. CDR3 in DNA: TGCAGTGTACTAGCGGAGTACAATGAGCAGTTCTTC.

The CDR3: CASGTSGPYNEQFF. The CDR3 bases are TGTGCCAGCGGAACTAGCGGTCCCTACAATGAGCAGTTCTTC. J is TRBJ2-1 and V is TRBV27; 8 bases line up with TRBD2. CDR1 and CDR2 from the germline V gene are MNHEY and SMNVEV (reference sequence). Germline trimming cut 8 bases from V and 2 bases from J; bases unmatched to any gene: 5. CDR3 length: 14 residues.

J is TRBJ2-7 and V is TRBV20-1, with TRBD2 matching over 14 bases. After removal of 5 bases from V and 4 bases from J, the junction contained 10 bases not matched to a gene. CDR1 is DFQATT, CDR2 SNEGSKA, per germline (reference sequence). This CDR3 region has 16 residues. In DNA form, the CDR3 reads TGCAGTGCTTCCACGGGACTAGCGGGAGTAGCTTACGAGCAGTACTTC. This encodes CSASTGLAGVAYEQYF.

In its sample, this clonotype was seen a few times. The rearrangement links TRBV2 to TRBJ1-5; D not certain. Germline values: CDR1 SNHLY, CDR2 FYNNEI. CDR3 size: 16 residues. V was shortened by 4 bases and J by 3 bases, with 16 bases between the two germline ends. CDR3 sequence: CASSGLVRTANQPQHF. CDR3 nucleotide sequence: TGTGCCAGCAGTGGTTTGGTGCGGACCGCCAATCAGCCCCAGCATTTT.

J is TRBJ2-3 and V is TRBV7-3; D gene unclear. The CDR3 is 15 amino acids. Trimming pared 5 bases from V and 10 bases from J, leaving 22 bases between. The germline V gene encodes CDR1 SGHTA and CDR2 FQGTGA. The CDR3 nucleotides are TGTGCCAGCAGCCCGGCCCCCAATATGGACGTCTCGCAGTATTTT. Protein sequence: CASSPAPNMDVSQYF.

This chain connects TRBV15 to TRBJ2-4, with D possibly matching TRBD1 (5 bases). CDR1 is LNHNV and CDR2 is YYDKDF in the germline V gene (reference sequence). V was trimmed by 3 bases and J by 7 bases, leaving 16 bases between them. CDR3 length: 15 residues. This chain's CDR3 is CATSSLVGLENIQYF. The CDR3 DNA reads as TGTGCCACCAGCAGTCTGGTGGGGCTGGAGAACATTCAGTACTTC.